The following is a T cell receptor beta chain sequence with its context. In the source study's methods: Reference gene primer amplification gave estimated nucleated cell counts. The repertoire was sequenced with immunoSEQ multiplex PCR; TCRdb's copy has only in-frame clones and lacks some. For V, J and clone size, that table is used; D and trimming come from the DNA. This repertoire shows about 370,000 clones, 80% to 90% found once; its top ten account for more than 0.8%. Participants, about 18 to 95 years old, spanned around 25 US areas. Grouping used clinical history reported by participants in a survey and questionnaire. Recovery among Cohort 3 donors was established by two negative PCRs, clearance, or symptom resolution. The record originates from a study of blood T cell repertoires in COVID-19. The CDR3 is made up of 14 amino acids. Germline loops: CDR1 MNHEY, CDR2 SVGAGI. The V segment lost 5 bases and the J segment 6 bases; nucleotides outside the gene matches: 7.

J is TRBJ2-4 and V is TRBV6-5; TRBD1 agrees at 7 bases. The clonotype originates from a man in his late teens or twenties who had recovered from COVID-19. The sequencing sample was made of PBMCs or T cells enriched from blood (not recorded which). CDR3 nucleotide sequence: TGTGCCAGCAGTCTCAAGCAGGGGGTAAACATTCAGTACTTC. This translates into CASSLKQGVNIQYF.